This record covers a single TCR beta chain. Its matching antigen is unknown. This specimen comes from a study of cytomegalovirus exposure and HLA in healthy donors. Whole-study findings and limits: A few V segments could not be told apart, such as TRBV6-2 and TRBV6-3, and were left out. The availability of immune exposure information extended only to CMV serostatus. Most subjects had HLA-A and HLA-B alleles reportedly predicted accurately by TCR beta sequences.

The V and J ends lost 4 bases and 7 bases, in that order; junction bases with no gene match: 8. This CDR3 region has 15 residues. Germline-derived CDR1 and CDR2 are LGHNA and YSLEER. Amplification used 60 Vbeta primers and 13 Jbeta primers. The assay was immunoSEQ multiplex PCR, and TCRdb's table has in-frame clones only and misses some. Among 50,000 to 80,000 clones listed, more than 60% were seen once. The rearrangement uses TRBV4-3 and TRBJ2-2; the match to TRBD2 covers 8 bases. The TCR sequence derives from a male donor in good health and CMV-seropositive. Sequencing input: PBMCs. The CDR3 nucleotides read TGCGCCAGCAGCCCTCGAGCGGGGGCGTTCGGGGAGCTGTTTTTT. Its protein is CASSPRAGAFGELFF.